The 9 T cell receptor beta chains reported below all come from one sample, sequenced in a study of T cells after posttransplantation cyclophosphamide. Methotrexate plus calcineurin inhibitor accompanied controls' myeloablative marrow transplants; sampling was 1 year later. Profiling relied on immunoSEQ multiplex PCR, and the TCRdb table lists in-frame clones only, not all of them. The data hold 15,000 to 20,000 clones, with over 75% observed a single time. This specimen was PBMCs, taken after an allogeneic stem cell transplant with a calcineurin inhibitor and methotrexate. The receptors come from a male patient between 45 and 60 years old who received an allogeneic stem cell transplant from an unrelated donor, was CMV-positive, and had chronic GVHD only. Some of these T cells may belong to the graft donor.

CDR3 bases: TGTGCCAGCAGCCGCAACAGGGAGACAGGTGGCTACACCTTC. It yields the protein CASSRNRETGGYTF. V usage is TRBV14 and J usage is TRBJ1-2, with D perhaps TRBD1 (6 bases). The germline CDR1 and CDR2 sequences are SGHDN and FVKESK. Trimming took off 4 bases at V and 7 bases at J, with 16 bases between the two ends. This CDR3 is 14 amino acids long.

In DNA form, the CDR3 reads TGTGCCAGCAGCCAAGAAAGGGGGCAGGGGGGCACAGATACGCAGTATTTT. This codes for CASSQERGQGGTDTQYF. V and J are TRBV4-2 and TRBJ2-3; 7 bases are shared with TRBD1. This CDR3 spans 17 amino acids. Losses at the gene ends were 0 bases for V and 1 base for J; bases not matched to a gene: 7. Germline V gene lookup returns CDR1 LGHNA and CDR2 YNFKEQ.

This rearrangement joins TRBV6-1 to TRBJ2-4, with D perhaps matching TRBD1 (5 bases). CDR1 is MNHNS, CDR2 SASEGT, per germline. This CDR3 comprises 14 residues. V gave up 0 bases and J gave up 13 bases, with 16 bases separating them. CDR3: CASSEAIHFQGQYF. DNA for the CDR3: TGTGCCAGCAGTGAAGCGATTCATTTCCAGGGACAGTACTTC.

The V and J genes are TRBV11-3 and TRBJ1-1; TRBD1 might be the D (6 bases). Deletions cut 6 bases from V and 7 bases from J, with 12 bases between. In germline, CDR1 is SGHNT, CDR2 YENEEA. The CDR3 loop spans 12 amino acids. The DNA for the CDR3 is TGTGCCAGCAGTCACACAGGGCGTGAAGCTTTCTTT. Protein product: CASSHTGREAFF.

The chain couples TRBV5-1 to TRBJ2-3; TRBD2 is a possible D gene (6 bases). Germline V gives CDR1 SGHRS, CDR2 YFSETQ. V was cut by 0 bases and J by 4 bases, with 12 bases left in between. The CDR3 sequence is 15 residues long. The CDR3 DNA reads as TGCGCCAGCAGCTTGGGGCTAGCTAGCGCAGATACGCAGTATTTT. This codes for CASSLGLASADTQYF.

V gene TRBV2 combines with J gene TRBJ1-5, with TRBD1 matching 8 bases. CDR3 length: 17 amino acids. V shed 4 bases and J 6 bases; nucleotides not matched to a gene: 14. Germline CDR1 is SNHLY and CDR2 is FYNNEI. CDR3 DNA sequence: TGTGCCAGCAGTGTCAGGGCAGGGGGCGCGGGTAGTCAGCCCCAGCATTTT. Translated: CASSVRAGGAGSQPQHF. Full variable domain (remainder filled in from reference TRBV2 and TRBJ1-5): EPEVTQTPSHQVTQMGQEVILRCVPISNHLYFYWYRQILGQKVEFLVSFYNNEISEKSEIFDDQFSVERPDGSNFTLKIRSTKLEDSAMYFCASSVRAGGAGSQPQHFGDGTRLSIL.

This rearrangement joins TRBV6-5 to TRBJ2-1, with a weak D call TRBD1 (5 bases). The CDR3 sequence is 14 residues long. V was pared by 6 bases and J by 6 bases, with 15 bases between. The germline CDR1 and CDR2 sequences are MNHEY and SVGAGI. The CDR3 sequence is CASRRQGVVNEQFF. The CDR3, as DNA: TGTGCCAGCAGGCGGCAGGGTGTGGTCAATGAGCAGTTCTTC.

The gene calls are TRBV4-2 and TRBJ2-7; maybe TRBD2 (6 bases). From germline, CDR1 is LGHNA and CDR2 YNFKEQ. Trimming took off 4 bases at V and 3 bases at J, with 13 bases between the two ends. This CDR3 contains 14 residues. In DNA, the CDR3 is TGTGCCAGCAGCCCAGAAGGTAGCGGCTACGAGCAGTACTTC. It specifies CASSPEGSGYEQYF.

This clone was observed once. DNA of the CDR3: TGTGCCAGCAGCTCCGGATGGGGGGGCATCACTGAAGCTTTCTTT. Translated, it gives CASSSGWGGITEAFF. V gene TRBV7-9 combines with J gene TRBJ1-1, with a possible D match to TRBD1 (6 bases). Trimming removed 4 bases from V and 4 bases from J, with 16 bases in between. Looked up from germline, CDR1 is SEHNR and CDR2 is FQNEAQ (reference sequence). The CDR3 contains 15 residues.